The 25 T cell receptor beta chains in this list originate from one sample, sequenced in a study of regulatory T cells in long-lasting Graves disease. As for time point: newly diagnosed GD, antithyroid drugs for less than 3 months. PBMCs provided the RNA from which the TCR library was made. For TCR beta, libraries came from iRepertoire HTBI primers and Arm-PCR of CDR3 regions. TCRdb recomputed calls from the multiplex PCR reads with MiXCR, one row per CDR3 protein. The sample comprises around 450,000 distinct CDR3 sequences, about 15% of which are singletons, and about 8.3% rests with the top ten. Another study also made use of these data, one on T cells in Graves' hyperthyroidism and ophthalmopathy.

Material: peripheral blood mononuclear cells (PBMCs), obtained at new diagnosis, from a patient treated with antithyroid drugs. The receptors come from a woman in her 40s with Graves disease.

This clonotype was seen ten or more times. The rearrangement joins TRBV25-1 to TRBJ2-2; 8 positions agree with TRBD1. Germline-derived CDR1 and CDR2 are MGHDK and SYGVNS. V shed 4 bases, J shed 2 bases, and the junction held 3 bases outside the gene matches. This CDR3 contains 15 residues. The CDR3 here is CASSGGQGNTGELFF. CDR3 DNA: TGTGCCAGCAGTGGCGGACAGGGAAACACCGGGGAGCTGTTTTTT. Variable domain in full (rest from reference TRBV25-1 and TRBJ2-2): EADIYQTPRYLVIGTGKKITLECSQTMGHDKMYWYQQDPGMELHLIHYSYGVNSTEKGDLSSESTVSRIRTEHFPLTLESARPSHTSQYLCASSGGQGNTGELFFGEGSRLTVL.

This clonotype was recorded many times. The CDR3 sequence: CASSYKLNTEAFF. CDR3 in DNA: TGTGCCAGCAGTTACAAATTGAACACTGAAGCTTTCTTT. This chain uses TRBV28 with TRBJ1-1; D is undetermined. The CDR3 spans 13 residues. Trimming took off 4 bases at V and 0 bases at J, with 6 bases between the two ends. CDR1 is MDHEN and CDR2 is SYDVKM in the germline V gene.

The chain uses TRBV6-2 or TRBV6-3 and TRBJ2-1; D is perhaps TRBD1 or TRBD2 (5 bases each). Germline loops: CDR1 MNHEY, CDR2 SVGEGT. Trimming took 5 bases from V and 2 from J, leaving 13 bases between them. The CDR3 length is 15 residues. The CDR3 sequence: CASSTTGTPYNEQFF. CDR3 nucleotides: TGTGCCAGCAGTACGACCGGGACCCCCTACAATGAGCAGTTCTTC.

This chain uses TRBV4-1 with TRBJ2-3, with TRBD2 matching 11 bases. Germline V gene lookup returns CDR1 MGHRA and CDR2 YSYEKL. V lost 2 bases and J lost 5; bases outside the gene matches: 3. The CDR3 is 15 amino acids. CDR3 amino acids: CASSQTGTSGDTQYF. The DNA of the CDR3 is TGCGCCAGCAGCCAAACCGGGACTAGCGGAGATACGCAGTATTTT.

This clonotype was counted between two and nine times. V gene TRBV4-1 combines with J gene TRBJ2-2; D remains unclear. The CDR3 sequence is 16 residues long. Germline V CDR1 and CDR2: MGHRA, YSYEKL. Trimming cost V 0 bases and J 6 bases, with 14 bases left between them. CDR3 sequence (DNA): TGCGCCAGCAGCCAAGAAGGCCTAGTTCGTCCCGGGGAGCTGTTTTTT. Its translation: CASSQEGLVRPGELFF.

This clonotype was found many times. The chain links TRBV12-3 or TRBV12-4 to TRBJ2-7, with TRBD1 matching 8 bases. The J segment lost 3 bases and the V segment lost 7 bases, leaving 8 bases of the junction unmatched. This CDR3 comprises 14 residues. The CDR3 reads CASTRTGSIYEQYF. CDR3 DNA sequence: TGTGCCAGCACAAGGACAGGGAGTATCTACGAGCAGTACTTC.

At least ten counts were recorded for this clonotype. The rearrangement links TRBV19 to TRBJ2-3, with TRBD2 identical over 8 bases. With 3 bases clipped from V and 6 bases from J, the junction kept 5 bases outside the gene matches. Germline V gives CDR1 LNHDA, CDR2 SQIVND (reference sequence). CDR3 length: 14 residues. The CDR3 is CASSIGKRGDTQYF. CDR3 nucleotide sequence: TGTGCCAGTAGTATCGGCAAGCGGGGGGATACGCAGTATTTT.

This clonotype was seen at least ten times. The rearrangement uses TRBV5-6 and TRBJ2-7, with 9 bases lining up with TRBD1. The CDR3 is made up of 15 amino acids. CDR1 and CDR2 (germline): SGHDT, YYEEEE. Trimming took 4 bases from V and 3 from J; bases not matched to a gene: 8. The CDR3: CASSRDRDGGYEQYF. CDR3 DNA sequence: TGTGCCAGCAGCCGGGACAGGGACGGTGGCTACGAGCAGTACTTC.

This clonotype was found a few times. One junction end does not reproduce the germline sequence, and a read error may be involved. The genes are TRBV27 and TRBJ2-3; D is possibly TRBD1 or TRBD2 (7 bases each). CDR1 and CDR2 from the germline V gene are MNHEY and SMNVEV (reference sequence). The CDR3 totals 11 residues. The CDR3 sequence: CASIGGDRGFF. Here the CDR3 DNA reads TGTGCCAGCATTGGGGGGGACAGAGGCTTTTTT.

About this clonotype itself: The junction departs from germline at one end; a sequencing error may be responsible. The chain is built from TRBV28 and TRBJ2-7; TRBD1 or TRBD2 may be the D gene (5 bases each). The CDR3 is made up of 13 amino acids. Germline V lookup: CDR1 MDHEN, CDR2 SYDVKM. DNA of the CDR3: TGTGCCAGCAGTTCCGAGGGGAGCTACAAGCAGTACTTC. Residues: CASSSEGSYKQYF.

This clonotype was counted ten times or more. This chain joins TRBV28 and TRBJ2-3; D call uncertain. CDR1 is MDHEN and CDR2 is SYDVKM in the germline V gene. There are 16 residues in the CDR3. V shed 5 bases and J shed 0 bases, with 15 bases lying between them. This chain's CDR3 is CASSPLGGTSTDTQYF. In nucleotides, the CDR3 is TGTGCCAGCAGTCCCCTTGGCGGTACTAGCACAGATACGCAGTATTTT. The full variable domain, in which reference TRBV28 and TRBJ2-3 provide the parts outside the CDR3, is DVKVTQSSRYLVKRTGEKVFLECVQDMDHENMFWYRQDPGLGLRLIYFSYDVKMKEKGDIPEGYSVSREKKERFSLILESASTNQTSMYLCASSPLGGTSTDTQYFGPGTRLTVL.

The sample holds many counts of this clonotype. The chain uses TRBV5-1 and TRBJ1-6, with 9 bases matching TRBD1. Trimming cost V 3 bases and J 1 base; bases outside gene matches: 2. The CDR3 runs to 16 residues. Germline values: CDR1 SGHRS, CDR2 YFSETQ. CDR3 bases: TGCGCCAGCAGCTCGGGACAGGGATCCTATAATTCACCCCTCCACTTT. This codes for CASSSGQGSYNSPLHF.

This clonotype was counted at least ten times. This chain links TRBV27 with TRBJ2-7; 10 nucleotides align to TRBD2. Germline V CDR1 and CDR2: MNHEY, SMNVEV (reference sequence). With V trimmed by 0 bases and J by 7 bases, 9 bases remained unmatched. The CDR3 length is 16 residues. The CDR3 nucleotides are TGTGCCAGCAGTTTATCGGCTAGCGGGAGAGCGGGAGAGCAGTACTTC. Translating it yields CASSLSASGRAGEQYF.

Worth noting for this clonotype: One base separates it from a far larger clone, so it is likely a read error. The CDR3 DNA follows: TGTGCCAGCAGCTTCACGTGGCCCCAAGAGACCCAGTACTTC. Amino acids: CASSFTWPQETQYF. The chain employs TRBV7-9 and TRBJ2-5, with no clear D. Deletions cut 3 bases from V and 1 base from J, with 9 bases between. Per the germline V gene, CDR1 is SEHNR and CDR2 is FQNEAQ (reference sequence). The CDR3 has 14 residues.

This clonotype was seen at least ten times. The rearrangement joins TRBV12-3 or TRBV12-4 to TRBJ1-6; no definite D call. This CDR3 contains 14 residues. Between the trimmed V and J ends, which lost 0 bases and 5 bases, there was a span of 5 bases. This chain's CDR3 is CASSLAGHNSPLHF. As DNA, the CDR3 is TGTGCCAGCAGTTTAGCAGGGCATAATTCACCCCTCCACTTT.

Comment on this clonotype: This is likely an artifact of a read error, given a far larger clone one base away. J is TRBJ2-7 and V is TRBV11-1, with TRBD1 identical over 9 bases. With 7 bases clipped from V and 7 bases from J, the junction kept 20 bases outside the gene matches. CDR1 and CDR2 from the germline V gene are SGHAT and FQDESV (reference sequence). The CDR3 totals 17 residues. CDR3 amino acids: CASTINPPSTGGGEQYF. As DNA, the CDR3 is TGTGCCAGCACCATAAATCCCCCCTCGACAGGGGGGGGTGAGCAGTACTTC.

The rearrangement uses TRBV28 and TRBJ2-1; 10 bases line up with TRBD2. The V and J ends lost 4 bases and 8 bases, in that order; junction bases with no gene match: 11. Looked up from germline, CDR1 is MDHEN and CDR2 is SYDVKM. The CDR3 length is 16 residues. The CDR3 loop reads CASSSFSAGGVHEQFF. The CDR3 DNA sequence: TGTGCCAGCAGTTCCTTTTCAGCGGGAGGGGTCCATGAGCAGTTCTTC.

This clonotype showed up just a few times. The V and J genes are TRBV7-9 and TRBJ1-4; 7 bases are a match to TRBD1. After removal of 2 bases from V and 0 bases from J, the junction contained 12 bases not matched to a gene. The CDR3 length is 19 residues. Germline values: CDR1 SEHNR, CDR2 FQNEAQ (reference sequence). The CDR3 DNA sequence: TGTGCCAGCAGCTTATGGCCAGGGGGGCCCAAATCAACTAATGAAAAACTGTTTTTT. Translating gives CASSLWPGGPKSTNEKLFF.

This clonotype was recorded at least ten times. This sequence joins TRBV5-6 and TRBJ1-6; D is perhaps TRBD1 (6 bases). From germline, CDR1 is SGHDT and CDR2 YYEEEE. The CDR3 spans 14 residues. V was clipped by 2 bases and J by 8 bases, with 11 bases between them. CDR3 amino acids: CASSFGTHYSPLHF. For the CDR3, the DNA is TGTGCCAGCAGCTTCGGGACACATTATTCACCCCTCCACTTT.

This clonotype has at least ten counts. V and J are TRBV29-1 and TRBJ2-5; 7 bases fit TRBD1. The V and J ends lost 6 bases and 2 bases, in that order; junction bases with no gene match: 12. Germline CDR1 reads SQVTM; CDR2 reads ANQGSEA. The CDR3 extends over 15 amino acids. This CDR3 is CSVLSPGQTQETQYF. The CDR3 region has the DNA TGCAGCGTGCTATCACCGGGACAGACTCAAGAGACCCAGTACTTC.

This clonotype was picked up a small number of times. The chain carries TRBV7-9 and TRBJ2-1; D call uncertain. This CDR3 contains 14 residues. Trimming stripped 1 base from V and 6 bases from J, with 10 bases between. Germline lookup yields CDR1 SEHNR and CDR2 FQNEAQ (reference sequence). The CDR3 spells CASSLGGNFNEQFF. The CDR3 DNA follows: TGTGCCAGCAGCTTAGGGGGAAATTTCAATGAGCAGTTCTTC.

This clonotype was recorded many times. The V and J genes are TRBV24-1 and TRBJ2-2; 7 nucleotides line up with TRBD1. The germline CDR1 and CDR2 sequences are KGHDR and SFDVKD. V trimming: 7 bases; J trimming: 5 bases; junction bases outside the gene matches: 6. The CDR3 is 14 residues long. The CDR3 here is CATSPLTGTGELFF. CDR3 nucleotides: TGTGCCACCAGCCCCCTGACAGGGACCGGGGAGCTGTTTTTT.

The sample holds many counts of this clonotype. The chain is built from TRBV7-8 and TRBJ2-7, with 7 bases matching TRBD2. V trimming: 5 bases; J trimming: 6 bases; junction bases outside the gene matches: 1. There are 11 residues in the CDR3. The V gene's germline CDR1 is SGHVS and CDR2 FQNEAQ. CDR3 loop: CASSAGVEQYF. CDR3 in DNA: TGTGCCAGCAGCGCGGGAGTCGAGCAGTACTTC.

This clonotype came up a few times. A junction end diverges from the germline sequence, so it may reflect a read error. This chain joins TRBV9 and TRBJ2-5; maybe TRBD1 (5 bases). The CDR3 length is 14 residues. Germline V gene sequence: CDR1 SGDLS, CDR2 YYNGEE. The CDR3 bases are TGTGCCAGCAGCCCTAGTGGTTCCGACAGAACGTTAAACTTC. Amino acids: CASSPSGSDRTLNF. The entire variable domain, with the rest obtained from reference TRBV9 and TRBJ2-5, is as follows: DSGVTQTPKHLITATGQRVTLRCSPRSGDLSVYWYQQSLDQGLQFLIQYYNGEERAKGNILERFSAQQFPDLHSELNLSSLELGDSALYFCASSPSGSDRTLNFGPGTRLLVL.

This clonotype was detected many times. The chain carries TRBV11-2 and TRBJ2-1, with 10 bases lining up with TRBD1. With 5 bases clipped from V and 1 base from J, the junction kept 5 bases outside the gene matches. This CDR3 has 16 amino acids. CDR1 SGHAT and CDR2 FQNNGV come from the germline V gene. The CDR3, as DNA: TGTGCCAGCAGCCCAGGGACAGGGGAATCCTACAATGAGCAGTTCTTC. Residues: CASSPGTGESYNEQFF.